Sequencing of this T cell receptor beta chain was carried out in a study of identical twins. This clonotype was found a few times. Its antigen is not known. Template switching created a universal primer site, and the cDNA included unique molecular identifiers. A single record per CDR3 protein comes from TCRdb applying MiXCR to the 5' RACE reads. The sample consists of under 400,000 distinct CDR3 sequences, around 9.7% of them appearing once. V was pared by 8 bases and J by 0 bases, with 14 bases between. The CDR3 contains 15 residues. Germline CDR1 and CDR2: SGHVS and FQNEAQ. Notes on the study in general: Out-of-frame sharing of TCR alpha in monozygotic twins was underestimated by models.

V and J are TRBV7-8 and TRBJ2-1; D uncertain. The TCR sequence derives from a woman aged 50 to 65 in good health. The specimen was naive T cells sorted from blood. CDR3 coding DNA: TGTGCCAGCCGCCCCTCGCGGCCCTCCTACAATGAGCAGTTCTTC. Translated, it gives CASRPSRPSYNEQFF.